These 7 T cell receptor beta chains were all obtained from the same sample, sequenced in a study of Tregs in tolerant kidney transplant recipients. Clones were read by immunoSEQ multiplex PCR, and TCRdb kept only the in-frame ones, dropping some. The sample holds 75,000 to 100,000 clones, more than 90% seen once. Material for sequencing was CD8+ T cells from blood. The receptor source for this set is a human donor in good health.

The rearrangement links TRBV5-4 to TRBJ2-7, with TRBD1 matching over 9 bases. Trimming removed 4 bases from V and 7 bases from J; junction bases left unmatched: 15. Germline-derived CDR1 and CDR2 are SGHNT and YYREEE (reference sequence). This CDR3 is built from 16 residues. Written as DNA, the CDR3 is TGTGCCAGCAGCGTTGGGGGGGGACAGGGTGGTTGGGAGCAGTACTTC. As protein: CASSVGGGQGGWEQYF.

This chain connects TRBV7-2 to TRBJ2-7, with D perhaps TRBD2 (5 bases). The germline V gene has CDR1 SGHTA and CDR2 FQGNSA. This CDR3 spans 13 amino acids. Trimming pared 5 bases from V and 7 bases from J, leaving 15 bases between. The CDR3 DNA sequence: TGTGCCAGCAGCCTAGTAGAGGGTAGGGAGCAGTACTTC. This gives the protein CASSLVEGREQYF.

This clone has a single count. The J gene is TRBJ2-3, the V gene TRBV5-4; 7 bases are shared with TRBD2. Trimming took 0 bases from V and 8 from J; bases not matched to a gene: 9. Germline V gene data show CDR1 as SGHNT and CDR2 as YYREEE (reference sequence). The CDR3 covers 15 residues. The CDR3 DNA reads as TGTGCCAGCAGCTTGGAGGGCGGGAGTCGGTCTACGCAGTATTTT. As protein: CASSLEGGSRSTQYF.

CDR3: CASSSLGRDSYEQYF. The CDR3 DNA reads TGCGCCAGCAGCAGCCTAGGACGGGACTCCTACGAGCAGTACTTC. The chain carries TRBV5-1 and TRBJ2-7; TRBD2 is a possible D gene (5 bases). The V gene lost 4 bases and the J gene lost 0 bases, with 14 bases spanning the gap. Germline lookup yields CDR1 SGHRS and CDR2 YFSETQ. There are 15 residues in the CDR3. Combining the CDR3 with reference TRBV5-1 and TRBJ2-7 gives the whole variable domain KAGVTQTPRYLIKTRGQQVTLSCSPISGHRSVSWYQQTPGQGLQFLFEYFSETQRNKGNFPGRFSGRQFSNSRSEMNVSTLELGDSALYLCASSSLGRDSYEQYFGPGTRLTVT.

The V and J genes are TRBV10-3 and TRBJ1-2, with D possibly TRBD1 on 6 matching bases. Trimming stripped 3 bases from V and 4 bases from J, with 12 bases between. Germline V CDR1 and CDR2: ENHRY, SYGVKD. CDR3 length: 14 residues. The CDR3 nucleotides are TGTGCCATCAGTGATGGTTCAGGGGCCTATGGCTACACCTTC. This sequence encodes CAISDGSGAYGYTF.

The chain combines TRBV6-4 with TRBJ2-1; no clear D. CDR1 MRHNA and CDR2 SNTAGT come from the germline V gene. The CDR3 is 13 amino acids. V lost 2 bases and J lost 7, with 9 bases in between. In DNA, the CDR3 is TGTGCCAGCAGTGACATGGCAGAGAATGAGCAGTTCTTC. This translates into CASSDMAENEQFF.

This clone has only one observation. The CDR3 here is CAWSWGVGADTQYF. CDR3 DNA: TGTGCCTGGAGTTGGGGGGTGGGCGCAGATACGCAGTATTTT. The J gene is TRBJ2-3, the V gene TRBV30, with D maybe TRBD2 (6 bases). The V and J ends lost 2 bases and 4 bases respectively, with 13 bases between them. The CDR3 runs to 14 residues. The germline CDR1 and CDR2 sequences are GTSNPN and SVGIG (reference sequence).